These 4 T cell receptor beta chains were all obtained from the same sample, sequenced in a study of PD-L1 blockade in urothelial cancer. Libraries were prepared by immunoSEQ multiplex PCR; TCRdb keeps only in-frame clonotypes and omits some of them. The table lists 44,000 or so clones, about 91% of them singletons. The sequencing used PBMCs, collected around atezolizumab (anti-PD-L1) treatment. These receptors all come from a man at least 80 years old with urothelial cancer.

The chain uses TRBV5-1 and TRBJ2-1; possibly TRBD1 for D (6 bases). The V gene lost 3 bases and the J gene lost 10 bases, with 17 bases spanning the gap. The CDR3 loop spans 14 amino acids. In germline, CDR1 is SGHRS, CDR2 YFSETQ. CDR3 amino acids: CASSSGTRGGEQFF. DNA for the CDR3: TGCGCCAGCAGCTCCGGGACAAGGGGCGGGGAGCAGTTCTTC.

The CDR3 is CASSLLAGDQETQYF. The CDR3 region has the DNA TGTGCCAGCAGCTTATTGGCGGGAGACCAAGAGACCCAGTACTTC. J is TRBJ2-5 and V is TRBV5-8; 7 positions match TRBD2. With V trimmed by 2 bases and J by 0 bases, 4 bases remained unmatched. Germline CDR1 is SGHTS and CDR2 is YDEGEE. This CDR3 is 15 amino acids long.

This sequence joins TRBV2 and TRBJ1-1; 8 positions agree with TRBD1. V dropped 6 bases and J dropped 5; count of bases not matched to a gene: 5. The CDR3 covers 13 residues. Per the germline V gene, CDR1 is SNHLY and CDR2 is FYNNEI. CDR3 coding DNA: TGTGCCAGCAGCCAGGGGGCGCGGACTGAAGCTTTCTTT. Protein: CASSQGARTEAFF.

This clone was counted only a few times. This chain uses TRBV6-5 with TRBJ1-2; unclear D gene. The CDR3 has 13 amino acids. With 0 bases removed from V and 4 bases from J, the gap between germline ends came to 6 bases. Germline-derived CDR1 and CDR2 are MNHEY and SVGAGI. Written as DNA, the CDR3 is TGTGCCAGCAGTTACTCCGGGAGCTATGGCTACACCTTC. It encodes CASSYSGSYGYTF.